These 24 T cell receptor beta chains were sequenced from one sample in a study of blood T cell repertoires in COVID-19. Clones were read by immunoSEQ multiplex PCR, and TCRdb kept only the in-frame ones, dropping some. Among under 300,000 clones listed, 91% were seen once. What was sequenced was PBMCs or T cells enriched from blood (not recorded which). The receptors originated from a human donor in a cohort exposed to, infected with or recovered from COVID-19 (not recorded which). The donor label of this sample is uncertain.

The chain is built from TRBV6-5 and TRBJ1-6, with 9 bases that match TRBD1. This CDR3 spans 16 amino acids. Per germline, CDR1 MNHEY and CDR2 SVGAGI. Trimming at V came to 2 bases and at J to 7 bases, leaving 6 bases not matched to a gene. CDR3 residues: CASSYTQGAENSPLHF. CDR3 nucleotides: TGTGCCAGCAGTTACACACAGGGGGCGGAGAATTCACCCCTCCACTTT.

The chain combines TRBV2 with TRBJ1-2, with 9 bases matching TRBD1. Germline CDR1 SNHLY, CDR2 FYNNEI. CDR3 length: 15 amino acids. V lost 6 bases and J lost 6; bases outside the gene matches: 11. As DNA, the CDR3 is TGTGCCAGCAGAGGGTTGGGGACAGGGCCTCATGGCTACACCTTC. Its translation: CASRGLGTGPHGYTF.

The chain combines TRBV4-1 with TRBJ1-6; D is possibly TRBD1 (6 bases). The CDR3 loop spans 16 amino acids. Germline V gives CDR1 MGHRA, CDR2 YSYEKL. With 0 bases removed from V and 10 bases from J, the gap between germline ends came to 16 bases. CDR3 nucleotides: TGCGCCAGCAGCCAAGATCGTCAACAGGGCTACTCACCCCTCCACTTT. Residues: CASSQDRQQGYSPLHF.

The chain links TRBV5-1 to TRBJ2-7; 9 bases align to TRBD1. J lost 0 bases, V lost 3 bases, and 4 bases had no gene match. The CDR3 runs 15 residues. Germline V CDR1 and CDR2: SGHRS, YFSETQ. In nucleotides, the CDR3 is TGCGCCAGCAGCTCGGGACAGGGTGGCTCCTACGAGCAGTACTTC. As protein: CASSSGQGGSYEQYF.

This clone was seen once. V is TRBV7-2 and J is TRBJ2-7; 9 bases fit TRBD1. The CDR3 sequence is 17 residues long. Germline values: CDR1 SGHTA, CDR2 FQGNSA. After removal of 1 base from V and 0 bases from J, the junction contained 7 bases not matched to a gene. In nucleotides, the CDR3 is TGTGCCAGCAGCTTAGGCCCCACAGGGGGCCTCTCCTACGAGCAGTACTTC. It codes for CASSLGPTGGLSYEQYF. Full variable domain (rest looked up from reference TRBV7-2 and TRBJ2-7): GAGVSQSPSNKVTEKGKDVELRCDPISGHTALYWYRQSLGQGLEFLIYFQGNSAPDKSGLPSDRFSAERTGGSVSTLTIQRTQQEDSAVYLCASSLGPTGGLSYEQYFGPGTRLTVT.

The genes are TRBV9 and TRBJ1-2; D remains unclear. Germline V gene sequence: CDR1 SGDLS, CDR2 YYNGEE. The CDR3 is 14 residues long. Trimming removed 0 bases at V and 6 bases at J, with 12 bases between. The CDR3 DNA reads as TGTGCCAGCAGCGTAGTTAGGGAGGCAAATGGCTACACCTTC. This codes for CASSVVREANGYTF.

The rearrangement joins TRBV28 to TRBJ1-2; 9 nucleotides line up with TRBD1. The CDR3 runs 16 residues. The V and J ends lost 6 bases and 4 bases, in that order; junction bases with no gene match: 12. Germline values: CDR1 MDHEN, CDR2 SYDVKM. CDR3: CASSLAGTGSSYGYTF. CDR3 in DNA: TGTGCCAGCAGCCTAGCCGGGACAGGGTCCAGCTATGGCTACACCTTC.

The gene calls are TRBV5-4 and TRBJ2-6, with 7 bases that match TRBD2. CDR1 SGHNT and CDR2 YYREEE come from the germline V gene (reference sequence). This CDR3 has 16 amino acids. Losses at the gene ends were 0 bases for V and 1 base for J; bases not matched to a gene: 1. The CDR3 reads CASSLAGGSGANVLTF. In DNA form, the CDR3 reads TGTGCCAGCAGCTTGGCCGGGGGGTCTGGGGCCAACGTCCTGACTTTC. Combining the CDR3 with reference TRBV5-4 and TRBJ2-6 gives the whole variable domain ETGVTQSPTHLIKTRGQQVTLRCSSQSGHNTVSWYQQALGQGPQFIFQYYREEENGRGNFPPRFSGLQFPNYSSELNVNALELDDSALYLCASSLAGGSGANVLTFGAGSRLTVL.

The chain carries TRBV29-1 and TRBJ2-5; 7 bases match TRBD2. The J segment lost 1 base and the V segment lost 3 bases, leaving 5 bases of the junction unmatched. Germline V lookup: CDR1 SQVTM, CDR2 ANQGSEA. The CDR3 has 14 residues. CDR3 protein: CSVDGREGQETQYF. Written as DNA, the CDR3 is TGCAGCGTTGATGGCAGGGAGGGCCAAGAGACCCAGTACTTC.

The table lists this clone with a few counts. The chain carries TRBV9 and TRBJ2-7; D not resolved. This CDR3 comprises 14 residues. The germline CDR1 and CDR2 sequences are SGDLS and YYNGEE. Trimming removed 4 bases from V and 1 base from J, with 12 bases in between. The CDR3 bases are TGTGCCAGCAGCCCAGAGGTGGTGTCCTACGAGCAGTACTTC. It is translated as CASSPEVVSYEQYF. The variable domain in full, with the rest retrieved from reference TRBV9 and TRBJ2-7, is DSGVTQTPKHLITATGQRVTLRCSPRSGDLSVYWYQQSLDQGLQFLIQYYNGEERAKGNILERFSAQQFPDLHSELNLSSLELGDSALYFCASSPEVVSYEQYFGPGTRLTVT.

V usage is TRBV9 and J usage is TRBJ2-3, with D possibly matching TRBD2 (5 bases). The CDR3 length is 14 residues. The V and J ends lost 2 bases and 3 bases respectively, with 10 bases between them. Germline CDR1 and CDR2: SGDLS and YYNGEE. CDR3 in DNA: TGTGCCAGCAGCGTCTTAGGAGGTACAGATACGCAGTATTTT. Encoded protein: CASSVLGGTDTQYF.

The chain has TRBV4-1 and TRBJ1-2, with 8 nucleotides matching TRBD1. V gave up 0 bases and J gave up 2 bases; unmatched junction bases: 2. Germline V gene lookup returns CDR1 MGHRA and CDR2 YSYEKL. The CDR3 length is 15 residues. The CDR3 coding sequence is TGCGCCAGCAGCCAAGAATGGACAGGGAACTATGGCTACACCTTC. This encodes CASSQEWTGNYGYTF.

The chain employs TRBV3-1 (or the pseudogene TRBV3-2) and TRBJ2-1; no firm D call. The CDR3 has 12 residues. V was cut by 4 bases and J by 9 bases, with 10 bases left in between. Germline V gene lookup returns CDR1 LGHDT and CDR2 YNNKEL (reference sequence). CDR3 nucleotides: TGTGCCAGCAGCCGGAGTGGCCTTGAGCAGTTCTTC. This encodes CASSRSGLEQFF.

This clone was seen a single time. This chain uses TRBV29-1 with TRBJ2-2, with 11 positions matching TRBD2. There are 15 residues in the CDR3. Germline V gene lookup returns CDR1 SQVTM and CDR2 ANQGSEA. After removal of 4 bases from V and 3 bases from J, the junction contained 4 bases not matched to a gene. This CDR3 is CSVVTSGEDTGELFF. For the CDR3, the DNA is TGCAGCGTTGTGACTAGCGGGGAGGACACCGGGGAGCTGTTTTTT.

This sequence joins TRBV5-4 and TRBJ1-2; no reliable D call. With 4 bases removed from V and 3 bases from J, the gap between germline ends came to 19 bases. There are 16 residues in the CDR3. Germline loops: CDR1 SGHNT, CDR2 YYREEE (reference sequence). The CDR3 loop is CASSHIVEAIDYGYTF. CDR3 coding DNA: TGTGCCAGCAGCCATATTGTCGAGGCCATCGACTATGGCTACACCTTC.

This clone showed up just once. CDR3 sequence (DNA): TGTGCCACCCTGACAGGGGGCAAAGGCACAGATACGCAGTATTTT. The encoded protein is CATLTGGKGTDTQYF. The J gene is TRBJ2-3, the V gene TRBV15, with TRBD1 matching over 10 bases. Germline V gene sequence: CDR1 LNHNV, CDR2 YYDKDF (reference sequence). J was trimmed by 1 base and V by 8 bases; bases with no gene match: 6. This CDR3 is built from 15 residues.

The chain recombines TRBV25-1 with TRBJ1-2; D unresolved. Deletions cut 4 bases from V and 4 bases from J, with 19 bases between. Germline CDR1 MGHDK, CDR2 SYGVNS. This CDR3 spans 16 amino acids. Here the CDR3 reads CASSGGRGNLIYGYTF. The CDR3 nucleotides are TGTGCCAGCAGTGGGGGAAGAGGGAATCTTATCTATGGCTACACCTTC.

The chain uses TRBV29-1 and TRBJ2-2; D gene ambiguous. Trimming removed 0 bases from V and 8 bases from J, with 10 bases in between. The CDR3 is 13 residues long. The germline gives CDR1 SQVTM, CDR2 ANQGSEA. CDR3 DNA sequence: TGCAGCGTTGAAGACACCGGTATGGGGGAGCTGTTTTTT. Protein sequence: CSVEDTGMGELFF.

This chain links TRBV19 with TRBJ1-2; possible D gene TRBD1, 5 bases. This CDR3 is 13 amino acids long. The V end was cut by 6 bases, the J end by 3 bases, with 11 bases between. Germline V CDR1 and CDR2: LNHDA, SQIVND (reference sequence). Here the CDR3 reads CASSSGRDYGYTF. DNA for the CDR3: TGTGCCAGTAGCTCAGGGAGGGACTATGGCTACACCTTC.

Comments on this clone: The sample holds other DNA sequences that translate to the same CDR3. The gene calls are TRBV30 and TRBJ1-1; D is perhaps TRBD1 (5 bases). V shed 1 base and J shed 4 bases, with 10 bases lying between them. CDR3 length: 13 amino acids. In germline, CDR1 is GTSNPN, CDR2 SVGIG (reference sequence). CDR3: CAWSGQGGTEAFF. The CDR3 DNA follows: TGTGCCTGGAGTGGGCAGGGAGGCACTGAAGCTTTCTTT.

A single count supports this clone. V and J are TRBV9 and TRBJ2-7; no reliable D call. There are 13 residues in the CDR3. CDR1 is SGDLS, CDR2 YYNGEE, per germline. Between the trimmed V and J ends, which lost 3 bases and 6 bases, there was a span of 13 bases. The CDR3 reads CASSANEPGEQYF. DNA of the CDR3: TGTGCCAGCAGCGCTAACGAACCGGGCGAGCAGTACTTC.

J is TRBJ1-3 and V is TRBV7-6; possibly TRBD1 for D (5 bases). The CDR3 loop spans 16 amino acids. The germline V gene has CDR1 SGHVS and CDR2 FNYEAQ. V was pared by 5 bases and J by 0 bases, with 14 bases between. The CDR3 is CASSIYTGFSGNTIYF. CDR3 nucleotide sequence: TGTGCCAGCAGCATTTATACAGGATTCTCTGGAAACACCATATATTTT.

The V call is TRBV25-1, the J call TRBJ1-5; 9 bases align to TRBD1. Germline lookup yields CDR1 MGHDK and CDR2 SYGVNS. V lost 0 bases to trimming and J lost 5 bases; unmatched junction nucleotides: 5. CDR3 length: 16 residues. CDR3 sequence (DNA): TGTGCCAGCAGTGAATACGAGGACAGGGGAGATCAGCCCCAGCATTTT. Translating gives CASSEYEDRGDQPQHF.

The chain employs TRBV11-2 and TRBJ2-7, with D hard to call. This CDR3 has 14 amino acids. Germline CDR1 reads SGHAT; CDR2 reads FQNNGV. Trimming removed 0 bases from V and 5 bases from J, with 11 bases in between. DNA for the CDR3: TGTGCCAGCAGCTTAGAACTCTTTACCCACGAGCAGTACTTC. It is translated as CASSLELFTHEQYF.